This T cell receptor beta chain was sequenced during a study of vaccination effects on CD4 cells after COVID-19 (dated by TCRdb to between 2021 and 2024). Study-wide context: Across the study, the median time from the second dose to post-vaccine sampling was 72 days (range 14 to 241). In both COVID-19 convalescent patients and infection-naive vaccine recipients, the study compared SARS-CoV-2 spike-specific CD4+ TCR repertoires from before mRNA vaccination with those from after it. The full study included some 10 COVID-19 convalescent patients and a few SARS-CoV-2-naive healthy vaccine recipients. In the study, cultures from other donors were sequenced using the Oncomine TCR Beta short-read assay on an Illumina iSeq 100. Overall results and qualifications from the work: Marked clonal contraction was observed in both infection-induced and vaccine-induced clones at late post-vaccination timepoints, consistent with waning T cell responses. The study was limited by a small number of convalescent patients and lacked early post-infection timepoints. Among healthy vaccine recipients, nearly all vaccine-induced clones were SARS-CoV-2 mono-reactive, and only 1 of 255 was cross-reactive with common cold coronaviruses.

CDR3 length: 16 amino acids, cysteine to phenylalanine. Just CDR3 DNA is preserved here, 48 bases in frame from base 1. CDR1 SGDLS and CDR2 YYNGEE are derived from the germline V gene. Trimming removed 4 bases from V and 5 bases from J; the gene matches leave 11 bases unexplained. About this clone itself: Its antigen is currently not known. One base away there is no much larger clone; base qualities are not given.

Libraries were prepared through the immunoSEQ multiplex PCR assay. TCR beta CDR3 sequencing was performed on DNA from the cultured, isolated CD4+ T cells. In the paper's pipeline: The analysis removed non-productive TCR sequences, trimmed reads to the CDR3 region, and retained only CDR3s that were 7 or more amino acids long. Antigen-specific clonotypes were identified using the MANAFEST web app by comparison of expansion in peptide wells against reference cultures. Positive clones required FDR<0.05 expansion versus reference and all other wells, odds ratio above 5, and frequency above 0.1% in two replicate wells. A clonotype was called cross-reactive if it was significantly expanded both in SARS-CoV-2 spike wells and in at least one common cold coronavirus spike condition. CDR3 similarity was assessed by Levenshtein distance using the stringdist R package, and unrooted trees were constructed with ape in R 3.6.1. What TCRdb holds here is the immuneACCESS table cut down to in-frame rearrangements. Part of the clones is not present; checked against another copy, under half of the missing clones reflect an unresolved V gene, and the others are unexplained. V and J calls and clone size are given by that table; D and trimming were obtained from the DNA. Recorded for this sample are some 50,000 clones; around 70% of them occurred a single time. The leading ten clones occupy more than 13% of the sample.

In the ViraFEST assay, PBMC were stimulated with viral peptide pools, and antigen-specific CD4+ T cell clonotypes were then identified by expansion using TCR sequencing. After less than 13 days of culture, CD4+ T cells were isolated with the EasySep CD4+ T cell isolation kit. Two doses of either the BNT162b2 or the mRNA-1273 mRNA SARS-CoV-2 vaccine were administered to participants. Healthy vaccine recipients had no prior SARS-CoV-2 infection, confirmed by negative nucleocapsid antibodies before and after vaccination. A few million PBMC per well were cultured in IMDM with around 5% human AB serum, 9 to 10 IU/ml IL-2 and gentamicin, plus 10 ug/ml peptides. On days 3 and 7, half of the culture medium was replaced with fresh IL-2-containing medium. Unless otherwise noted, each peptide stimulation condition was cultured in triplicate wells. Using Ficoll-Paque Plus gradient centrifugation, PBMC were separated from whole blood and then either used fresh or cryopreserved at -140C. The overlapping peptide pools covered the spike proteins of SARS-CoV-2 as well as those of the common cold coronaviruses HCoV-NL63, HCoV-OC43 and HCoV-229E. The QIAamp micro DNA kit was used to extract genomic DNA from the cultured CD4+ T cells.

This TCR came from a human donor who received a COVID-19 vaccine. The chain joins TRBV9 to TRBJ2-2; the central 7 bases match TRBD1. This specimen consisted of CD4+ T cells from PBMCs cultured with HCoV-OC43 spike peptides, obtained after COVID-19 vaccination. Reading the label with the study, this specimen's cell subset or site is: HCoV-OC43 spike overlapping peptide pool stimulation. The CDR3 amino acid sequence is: CASSPGGQWMTGELFF. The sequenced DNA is TGTGCCAGCAGCCCAGGGGGACAGTGGATGACCGGGGAGCTGTTTTTT.